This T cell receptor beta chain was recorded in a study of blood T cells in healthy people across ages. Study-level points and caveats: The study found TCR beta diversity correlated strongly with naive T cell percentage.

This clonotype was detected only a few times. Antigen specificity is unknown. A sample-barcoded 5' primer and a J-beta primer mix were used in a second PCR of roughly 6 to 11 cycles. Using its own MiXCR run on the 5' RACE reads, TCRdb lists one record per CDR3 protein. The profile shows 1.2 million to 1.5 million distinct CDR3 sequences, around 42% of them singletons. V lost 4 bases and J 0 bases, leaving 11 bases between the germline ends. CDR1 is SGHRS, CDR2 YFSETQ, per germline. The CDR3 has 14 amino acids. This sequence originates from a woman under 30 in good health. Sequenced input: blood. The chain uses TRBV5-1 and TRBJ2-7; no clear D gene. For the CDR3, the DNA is TGCGCCAGCAGCGTGGAGAAAAGCTCCTACGAGCAGTACTTC. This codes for CASSVEKSSYEQYF.